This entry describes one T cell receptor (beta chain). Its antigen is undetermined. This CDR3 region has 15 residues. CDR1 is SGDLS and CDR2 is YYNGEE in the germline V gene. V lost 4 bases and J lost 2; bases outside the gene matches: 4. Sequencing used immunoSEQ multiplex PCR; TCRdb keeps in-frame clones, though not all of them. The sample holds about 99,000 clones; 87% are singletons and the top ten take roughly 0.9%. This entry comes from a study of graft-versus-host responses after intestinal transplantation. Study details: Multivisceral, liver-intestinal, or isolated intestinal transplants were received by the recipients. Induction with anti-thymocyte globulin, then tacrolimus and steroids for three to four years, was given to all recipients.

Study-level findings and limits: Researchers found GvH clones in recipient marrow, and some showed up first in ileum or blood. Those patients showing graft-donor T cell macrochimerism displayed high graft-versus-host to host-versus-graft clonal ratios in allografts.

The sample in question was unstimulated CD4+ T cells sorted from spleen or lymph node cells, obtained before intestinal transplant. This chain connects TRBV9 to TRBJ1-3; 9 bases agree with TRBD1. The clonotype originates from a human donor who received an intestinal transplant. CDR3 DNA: TGTGCCAGCAGCTTCCGGGACAGGGCTGGAAACACCATATATTTT. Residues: CASSFRDRAGNTIYF.